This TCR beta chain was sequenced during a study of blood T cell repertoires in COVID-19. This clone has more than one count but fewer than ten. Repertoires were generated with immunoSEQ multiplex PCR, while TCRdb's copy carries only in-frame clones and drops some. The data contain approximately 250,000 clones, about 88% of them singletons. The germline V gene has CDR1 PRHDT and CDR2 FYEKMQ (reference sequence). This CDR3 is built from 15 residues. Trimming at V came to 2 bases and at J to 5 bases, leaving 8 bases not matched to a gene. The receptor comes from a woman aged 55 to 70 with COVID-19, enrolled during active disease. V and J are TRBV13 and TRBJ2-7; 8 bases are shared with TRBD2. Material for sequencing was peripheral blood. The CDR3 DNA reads TGTGCCAGCAGCTTACTGAGCGGGAGTGCGGACGAGCAGTACTTC. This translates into CASSLLSGSADEQYF.